Here is one TCR beta chain with its context. CDR1 SGHRS and CDR2 YFSETQ come from the germline V gene. J gave up 5 bases and V 5 bases, and 7 bases lay outside the gene matches. This CDR3 has 15 residues. This sample is part of a study of blood T cell repertoires in COVID-19. Overall study context: Sites in the United States, Italy and Spain provided acute and convalescent COVID-19 samples. PBMCs, B-cell-depleted T cells, or T cells provided the cDNA or gDNA that made up the material.

Method: immunoSEQ multiplex PCR; TCRdb's copy keeps in-frame clones and lacks some. This sample has tens of thousands of clones, with about 88% found just once. The rearrangement joins TRBV5-1 to TRBJ1-4, with 9 positions matching TRBD1. The TCR comes from a human donor in a cohort sampled during active COVID-19. The sequencing input was peripheral blood. The CDR3 DNA reads TGCGCCAGCAGTTCTTATGGGACAGGGAATGAAAAACTGTTTTTT. It specifies CASSSYGTGNEKLFF.